Described below is a single TCR beta chain sequence and its context. Sequencing used immunoSEQ multiplex PCR; TCRdb keeps in-frame clones, though not all of them. Of about 180,000 clones listed, approximately 89% are singletons. These data originate in a study of blood T cell repertoires in COVID-19. This sequence originates from a man in his forties who had recovered from COVID-19. Sample: PBMCs or T cells enriched from blood (not recorded which).

In DNA form, the CDR3 reads TGTGCCAGCAGCGACAGCCCTGGGCTGTTTTTT. Residues: CASSDSPGLFF. The chain carries TRBV28 and TRBJ2-2; tentative D call: TRBD1 (5 bases). With 6 bases removed from V and 13 bases from J, the gap between germline ends came to 12 bases. The CDR3 contains 11 residues. Germline lookup yields CDR1 MDHEN and CDR2 SYDVKM.